The table lists the clone carrying this T cell receptor beta chain with a few counts. The antigen is unknown. This sample is part of a study of T-cell memory formation after mild COVID-19. General study points: Pre-infection memory harbored some responding clones, suggesting cross-reactive memory joined. Mostly located in CM and EM were contracting CD4+ clones, with contracting CD8+ clones located in EMRA. Whereas later expanders leaned CD4+, clones contracting day 15 to 85 showed a balanced CD4/CD8 makeup.

TCRdb re-called the 5' RACE reads with MiXCR, one entry per CDR3 protein. This table holds under 250,000 distinct CDR3 sequences, about 10% found once. This sequence was found in a man aged 18 to 30 who had mild COVID-19 (a few samples of this study predate the infection). Cell type and time point are not known. What was sequenced was PBMCs or a T cell subset sorted from them (not recorded which).

The CDR3 DNA is TGCAGTGCCCTCCGGGACCGCAATCAGCCCCAGCATTTT. Translated: CSALRDRNQPQHF. The chain joins TRBV20-1 to TRBJ1-5; weak D call: TRBD1 (5 bases). Trimming removed 6 bases at V and 2 bases at J, with 11 bases between. The CDR3 sequence is 13 residues long. Germline CDR1 DFQATT, CDR2 SNEGSKA (reference sequence).